The 28 T cell receptor beta chains given below trace back to one sample, sequenced in a study of CD8 T cells in Susac syndrome. With random hexamers, reverse transcription was performed on about 0.5 to 1 ug of RNA. MiXCR, applied by TCRdb to the immunoSEQ multiplex PCR reads, yields one record per CDR3 protein. The sample yields 70,000 to 100,000 distinct CDR3 sequences, approximately 95% seen once. Sequences were obtained from CD8+ T cells from PBMCs. These receptor sequences come from a human donor in good health.

This chain links TRBV13 with TRBJ2-7, with D tentatively TRBD2 (5 bases). The germline V gene encodes CDR1 PRHDT and CDR2 FYEKMQ (reference sequence). The CDR3 has 16 amino acids. Trimming removed 0 bases from V and 4 bases from J, with 16 bases in between. CDR3 nucleotides: TGTGCCAGCAGCTTAGGCGGCGGGCTAAGGGCTTACGAGCAGTACTTC. Protein sequence: CASSLGGGLRAYEQYF.

The chain employs TRBV12-3 or TRBV12-4 and TRBJ1-1, with TRBD1 matching 7 bases. The V and J ends lost 5 bases and 0 bases, in that order; junction bases with no gene match: 6. The CDR3 has 15 residues. Here the CDR3 reads CASSPGQVMNTEAFF. CDR3 in DNA: TGTGCCAGCAGTCCCGGACAGGTGATGAACACTGAAGCTTTCTTT.

The gene calls are TRBV5-1 and TRBJ2-7; 8 bases line up with TRBD2. CDR3 length: 14 amino acids. From germline, CDR1 is SGHRS and CDR2 YFSETQ. V was pared by 1 base and J by 4 bases, with 4 bases of the junction left unmatched. The CDR3: CASSLSGGRYEQYF. The DNA of the CDR3 is TGCGCCAGCAGCTTGAGCGGGGGTCGTTACGAGCAGTACTTC.

V usage is TRBV18 and J usage is TRBJ1-3; a weak D match, TRBD1 (5 bases). Germline CDR1 reads KGHSH; CDR2 reads LQKENI. V was trimmed by 3 bases and J by 5 bases, leaving 23 bases between them. The CDR3 contains 18 residues. CDR3 sequence (DNA): TGTGCCAGCTCACCTCGAAGCGCCGGGACCGGGGGGAGAAACACCATATATTTT. It codes for CASSPRSAGTGGRNTIYF.

The V gene is TRBV25-1, the J gene TRBJ2-5, with TRBD1 identical over 8 bases. V was clipped by 5 bases and J by 4 bases; unmatched bases: 3. Germline values: CDR1 MGHDK, CDR2 SYGVNS. The CDR3 has 13 residues. The CDR3: CASSPRGRETQYF. The CDR3 DNA sequence: TGTGCCAGCAGTCCCAGGGGGCGAGAGACCCAGTACTTC.

This chain connects TRBV27 to TRBJ2-7, with D perhaps given as TRBD1 or TRBD2 (6 bases each). The length of the CDR3 is 15 residues. CDR1 and CDR2 from the germline V gene are MNHEY and SMNVEV (reference sequence). V was trimmed by 5 bases and J by 0 bases, leaving 14 bases between them. CDR3 bases: TGTGCCAGCAGTCCGACAGAGGGGGGCTCCTACGAGCAGTACTTC. Translated, it gives CASSPTEGGSYEQYF.

The V and J genes are TRBV5-1 and TRBJ1-2; D may be TRBD1 (6 bases). The germline V gene encodes CDR1 SGHRS and CDR2 YFSETQ. This CDR3 is built from 17 residues. V dropped 3 bases and J dropped 1 base, with 19 bases sitting between them. CDR3 nucleotide sequence: TGCGCCAGCAGCTCAGCATTGGGAGGGACAAATAACTATGGCTACACCTTC. This codes for CASSSALGGTNNYGYTF.

The chain uses TRBV29-1 and TRBJ2-1, with D perhaps matching TRBD1 or TRBD2 (6 bases each). The V end lost 3 bases, the J end lost 3 bases, and 18 bases lay between the germline ends. The CDR3 is made up of 16 amino acids. CDR1 and CDR2 from the germline V gene are SQVTM and ANQGSEA. For the CDR3, the DNA is TGCAGCGTTGACACGGGGGCGTACTCTAACTACAATGAGCAGTTCTTC. It is translated as CSVDTGAYSNYNEQFF.

The count of this clonotype is one. In nucleotides, the CDR3 is TGTGCCAGCAGCTGGAGGGAATACGATTCACCCCTCCACTTT. It specifies CASSWREYDSPLHF. The rearrangement links TRBV7-9 to TRBJ1-6; D gene unclear. V was clipped by 4 bases and J by 8 bases, with 12 bases between them. Germline CDR1 and CDR2: SEHNR and FQNEAQ (reference sequence). This CDR3 is built from 14 residues.

This chain links TRBV11-3 with TRBJ2-1, with D possibly TRBD2 on 6 matching bases. CDR1 SGHNT and CDR2 YENEEA come from the germline V gene. This CDR3 contains 16 residues. Trimming stripped 6 bases from V and 0 bases from J, with 15 bases between. The DNA of the CDR3 is TGTGCCAGCAGAGTATTCGGGAGCCTCTCCTACAATGAGCAGTTCTTC. Translation gives CASRVFGSLSYNEQFF.

The table lists this clonotype with a count of one. J is TRBJ1-2 and V is TRBV20-1; D gene uncertain. This CDR3 is 13 amino acids long. The germline V gene has CDR1 DFQATT and CDR2 SNEGSKA (reference sequence). The germline V and J ends were trimmed by 5 bases and 5 bases, with 15 bases remaining between them. CDR3 in amino acids: CSARASFRYGYTF. CDR3 nucleotide sequence: TGCAGTGCTCGGGCCAGTTTTCGGTATGGCTACACCTTC.

This chain joins TRBV20-1 and TRBJ1-1; 7 positions match TRBD1. Germline CDR1 and CDR2: DFQATT and SNEGSKA (reference sequence). The CDR3 consists of 13 residues. Trimming at V came to 5 bases and at J to 1 base, leaving 4 bases not matched to a gene. DNA for the CDR3: TGCAGTGCTGCAGGGACAGCGAACACTGAAGCTTTCTTT. Amino acid sequence: CSAAGTANTEAFF.

The rearrangement links TRBV4-1 to TRBJ2-3; no clear D gene. Germline CDR1 MGHRA, CDR2 YSYEKL. This CDR3 spans 16 amino acids. V was trimmed by 0 bases and J by 3 bases, leaving 13 bases between them. The CDR3 here is CASSQERVAFTDTQYF. The CDR3 DNA reads as TGCGCCAGCAGCCAAGAAAGAGTAGCATTTACAGATACGCAGTATTTT.

The CDR3 is CAIVRLASGGYDEQYF. CDR3 in DNA: TGTGCCATTGTCCGACTGGCTAGCGGGGGTTACGACGAGCAGTACTTC. V gene TRBV7-9 combines with J gene TRBJ2-7, with TRBD2 matching over 10 bases. This CDR3 comprises 16 residues. Trimming removed 10 bases from V and 5 bases from J; junction bases left unmatched: 17. CDR1 and CDR2 from the germline V gene are SEHNR and FQNEAQ (reference sequence).

This rearrangement joins TRBV25-1 to TRBJ2-7; D unclear. Per germline, CDR1 MGHDK and CDR2 SYGVNS. The CDR3 is 13 residues long. V was pared by 6 bases and J by 5 bases, with 14 bases between. This chain's CDR3 is CASSPLVTHEQYF. CDR3 nucleotide sequence: TGTGCCAGCAGCCCGTTAGTAACCCACGAGCAGTACTTC.

The rearrangement links TRBV20-1 to TRBJ1-3, with 8 bases lining up with TRBD1. Germline values: CDR1 DFQATT, CDR2 SNEGSKA (reference sequence). V was clipped by 5 bases and J by 4 bases; unmatched bases: 10. This CDR3 has 15 amino acids. The CDR3 protein is CSALVQGAEGNTIYF. The CDR3, as DNA: TGCAGTGCTCTTGTTCAGGGGGCTGAAGGAAACACCATATATTTT.

In DNA form, the CDR3 reads TGTGCCAGCAGTTACCTCAGACGACCCTATGGCTACACCTTC. Protein sequence: CASSYLRRPYGYTF. The chain links TRBV6-5 to TRBJ1-2; D call uncertain. The V gene lost 2 bases and the J gene lost 4 bases, with 11 bases spanning the gap. This CDR3 spans 14 amino acids. Germline assignment: CDR1 MNHEY and CDR2 SVGAGI.

The gene calls are TRBV2 and TRBJ1-1; D not resolved. V lost 8 bases and J lost 6, with 7 bases in between. The CDR3 totals 10 residues. From germline, CDR1 is SNHLY and CDR2 FYNNEI. CDR3 region: CASVMSEAFF. In DNA, the CDR3 is TGTGCCAGCGTTATGTCTGAAGCTTTCTTT. Full variable domain (rest looked up from reference TRBV2 and TRBJ1-1): EPEVTQTPSHQVTQMGQEVILRCVPISNHLYFYWYRQILGQKVEFLVSFYNNEISEKSEIFDDQFSVERPDGSNFTLKIRSTKLEDSAMYFCASVMSEAFFGQGTRLTVV.

The V call is TRBV7-9, the J call TRBJ1-2; D ambiguous. This CDR3 has 13 residues. Trimming pared 4 bases from V and 0 bases from J, leaving 6 bases between. CDR1 and CDR2 (germline): SEHNR, FQNEAQ (reference sequence). CDR3 in amino acids: CASSSPTNYGYTF. DNA of the CDR3: TGTGCCAGCAGCTCCCCCACTAACTATGGCTACACCTTC.

The chain combines TRBV12-5 with TRBJ2-7; D call uncertain. V lost 5 bases and J 3 bases, leaving 14 bases between the germline ends. Germline CDR1 reads LGHNT; CDR2 reads FRNRAP. This CDR3 contains 14 residues. CDR3 protein: CASGPWEQVYEQYF. CDR3 DNA: TGTGCTAGTGGTCCGTGGGAACAAGTCTACGAGCAGTACTTC.

The chain combines TRBV19 with TRBJ2-3, with a weak D call TRBD2 (7 bases). In germline, CDR1 is LNHDA, CDR2 SQIVND (reference sequence). V lost 5 bases and J 6 bases, leaving 18 bases between the germline ends. This CDR3 region has 15 residues. CDR3 coding DNA: TGTGCCAGTAGTCCTGGGGGAGGGGGAGGCGATACGCAGTATTTT. Protein sequence: CASSPGGGGGDTQYF.

V is TRBV6-5 and J is TRBJ2-3; TRBD2 matches at 10 bases. The CDR3 loop spans 15 amino acids. With 6 bases clipped from V and 2 bases from J, the junction kept 5 bases outside the gene matches. Germline V gives CDR1 MNHEY, CDR2 SVGAGI. CDR3 sequence: CASSRAGGVTDTQYF. The CDR3 DNA follows: TGTGCCAGCAGCCGAGCGGGGGGGGTCACAGATACGCAGTATTTT.

This clonotype was observed once. The rearrangement uses TRBV9 and TRBJ2-2, with 7 bases matching TRBD1. The CDR3 totals 15 residues. The germline V gene has CDR1 SGDLS and CDR2 YYNGEE. J was trimmed by 0 bases and V by 4 bases; bases with no gene match: 3. For the CDR3, the DNA is TGTGCCAGCAGCTCGGGACAGTCGAACACCGGGGAGCTGTTTTTT. Translating it yields CASSSGQSNTGELFF.

The genes are TRBV7-9 and TRBJ1-5; tentatively, D is TRBD1 (6 bases). Trimming removed 5 bases from V and 3 bases from J, with 11 bases in between. Per the germline V gene, CDR1 is SEHNR and CDR2 is FQNEAQ (reference sequence). The CDR3 spans 14 residues. Here the CDR3 DNA reads TGTGCCAGCAGCACCGGACAGTACAATCAGCCCCAGCATTTT. Translated, it gives CASSTGQYNQPQHF.

The chain uses TRBV4-2 and TRBJ1-1; 8 bases fit TRBD1. Germline lookup yields CDR1 LGHNA and CDR2 YNFKEQ. The CDR3 length is 15 residues. The V and J ends lost 1 base and 1 base, in that order; junction bases with no gene match: 2. The CDR3 sequence: CASSQAGGANTEAFF. CDR3 DNA: TGTGCCAGCAGCCAAGCAGGGGGCGCGAACACTGAAGCTTTCTTT.

The chain couples TRBV12-5 to TRBJ2-3; TRBD2 aligns across 9 bases. V shed 8 bases and J 0 bases; nucleotides not matched to a gene: 6. Germline CDR1 reads LGHNT; CDR2 reads FRNRAP. CDR3 length: 15 residues. The CDR3 sequence: CASRSSGESTDTQYF. CDR3 in DNA: TGTGCTAGTCGCTCTAGCGGGGAAAGCACAGATACGCAGTATTTT.

This chain links TRBV12-3 or TRBV12-4 with TRBJ2-5; D possibly uses TRBD1 or TRBD2 (5 bases each). This CDR3 is built from 14 residues. V was cut by 4 bases and J by 7 bases, with 16 bases left in between. The CDR3 sequence: CASSWDGVSVTQYF. CDR3 DNA: TGTGCCAGCAGTTGGGACGGTGTCTCGGTGACCCAGTACTTC.

The chain joins TRBV6-1 to TRBJ2-2, with D possibly TRBD1 on 6 matching bases. This CDR3 region has 14 residues. From germline, CDR1 is MNHNS and CDR2 SASEGT. V was clipped by 6 bases and J by 3 bases, with 11 bases between them. The chain's CDR3 is CASRGGQYTGELFF. CDR3 sequence (DNA): TGTGCCAGCAGGGGTGGACAGTACACCGGGGAGCTGTTTTTT.